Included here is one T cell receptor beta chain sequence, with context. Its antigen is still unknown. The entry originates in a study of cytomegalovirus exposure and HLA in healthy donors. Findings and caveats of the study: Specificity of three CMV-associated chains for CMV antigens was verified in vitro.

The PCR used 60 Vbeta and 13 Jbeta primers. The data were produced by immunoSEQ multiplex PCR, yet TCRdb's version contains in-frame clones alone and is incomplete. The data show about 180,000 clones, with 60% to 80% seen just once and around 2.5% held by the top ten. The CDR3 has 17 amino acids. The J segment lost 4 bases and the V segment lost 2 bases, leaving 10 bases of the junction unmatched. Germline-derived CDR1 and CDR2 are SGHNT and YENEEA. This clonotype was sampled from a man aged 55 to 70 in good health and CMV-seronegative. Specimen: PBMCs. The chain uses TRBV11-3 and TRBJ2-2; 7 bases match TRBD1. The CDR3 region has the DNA TGTGCCAGCAGCTTAAGGCCAACAGGGGCGGGCACCGGGGAGCTGTTTTTT. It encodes CASSLRPTGAGTGELFF.